These T cell receptor beta chains were read from a single sample in a study of radiation and T cells in renal cell carcinoma. Profiling relied on immunoSEQ multiplex PCR, and the TCRdb table lists in-frame clones only, not all of them. The profile shows tens of thousands of clones, 60% to 85% of them singletons. The sequencing used blood, collected from a patient whose treatment included radiotherapy and nephrectomy. The receptors were sampled from a man in his 60s with renal cell carcinoma. Both conserved end residues are part of each CDR3. The D gene is left open where the match is weak. The listing skips clone size in some rows; elsewhere it reads once, few, many or a size class.

j_call v_call clone_size d_call cdr3_aa cdr3_nt
TRBJ2-1 TRBV9 . . CASSVAEGSLIYNEQFF TGTGCCAGCAGCGTAGCCGAAGGGTCTCTCATATACAATGAGCAGTTCTTC
TRBJ2-3 TRBV13 . . CASSSKGTDTQYF TGTGCCAGCAGCTCTAAGGGCACAGATACGCAGTATTTT
TRBJ1-5 TRBV7-8 . . CASSSANGAVIWPQHF TGTGCCAGCAGCTCAGCGAACGGGGCAGTAATTTGGCCCCAGCATTTT
TRBJ1-1 TRBV10-3 . . CALRGEGTTEAFF TGTGCCCTCCGTGGGGAGGGAACTACTGAAGCTTTCTTT
TRBJ1-2 TRBV27 . TRBD1 CASRLQGGYGYTF TGTGCCAGCAGATTACAGGGGGGATATGGCTACACCTTC
TRBJ2-5 TRBV27 . . CASSSQETQYF TGTGCCAGCAGCAGTCAAGAGACCCAGTACTTC
TRBJ1-2 TRBV27 once . CASSLKGGNYGYTF TGTGCCAGCAGTTTAAAGGGGGGGAACTATGGCTACACCTTC
TRBJ1-2 TRBV5-6 . . CASTLAAVRGRGYTF TGTGCCAGCACCCTAGCGGCCGTGAGGGGACGAGGCTACACCTTC
TRBJ2-5 TRBV5-1 . . CASSLPTGAETQYF TGCGCCAGCAGCTTGCCGACAGGCGCAGAGACCCAGTACTTC
TRBJ2-4 TRBV5-1 . . CASSLSPIAKNIQYF TGCGCCAGCAGCTTGAGCCCCATAGCCAAAAACATTCAGTACTTC
TRBJ2-2 TRBV29-1 . TRBD1 CSGRQGRTGELFF TGCAGCGGCCGACAGGGGCGCACCGGGGAGCTGTTTTTT
TRBJ2-3 TRBV6-5 . . CASSLGVAGDTQYF TGTGCCAGCAGCTTAGGGGTGGCCGGGGATACGCAGTATTTT
TRBJ2-1 TRBV6-5 . . CASSGRAGAYNEQFF TGTGCCAGCAGTGGGAGGGCGGGGGCTTACAATGAGCAGTTCTTC
TRBJ2-5 TRBV29-1 once TRBD1 CSVEDRGGWETQYF TGCAGCGTCGAGGACAGGGGAGGGTGGGAGACCCAGTACTTC
TRBJ2-2 TRBV5-6 . TRBD2 CASSLGLAGGPGELFF TGTGCCAGCAGCTTGGGACTAGCGGGAGGGCCCGGGGAGCTGTTTTTT
TRBJ1-1 TRBV6-1 . . CAGGGSNTEAFF TGTGCCGGCGGGGGAAGTAACACTGAAGCTTTCTTT
TRBJ1-5 TRBV19 . TRBD1 CASSRRTGDLGNQPQHF TGTGCCAGTAGCAGGAGGACAGGGGATTTAGGCAATCAGCCCCAGCATTTT
TRBJ2-3 TRBV5-1 . . CASSLRQATDTQYF TGCGCCAGCAGCCTGCGACAGGCCACAGATACGCAGTATTTT
TRBJ2-3 TRBV27 . . CASSLSGDGTDTQYF TGTGCCAGCAGTTTGAGTGGAGACGGGACAGATACGCAGTATTTT
TRBJ1-1 TRBV28 . . CASSLTQGATEAFF TGTGCCAGCAGTTTAACACAGGGAGCCACTGAAGCTTTCTTT
TRBJ1-1 TRBV29-1 . . CSVPDRNTEAFF TGCAGCGTTCCGGACCGGAACACTGAAGCTTTCTTT
TRBJ1-6 TRBV5-6 . TRBD1 CASSSGQVFNSPLHF TGTGCCAGCAGCTCGGGACAGGTTTTTAATTCACCCCTCCACTTT